A selection of T cell receptor beta chains follows, all from one sample in a study of blood T cells in healthy people across ages. Each CDR3 protein gets one entry after TCRdb re-called the 5' RACE reads with MiXCR. The sample lists roughly 680,000 distinct CDR3 sequences; roughly half were seen once. Specimen: blood. All receptors come from a woman older than 75 in good health. Both conserved end residues are part of each CDR3. The order of the fields is J gene, D gene, clone size, V gene, CDR3 DNA, CDR3 protein. A D gene is named only where the DNA matches it firmly. Size is stated for part of the rows, as once, few or many counts, or as a class when the clone is expanded.

>TRBJ1-2|-|many|TRBV6-5
TGTGCCAGCAGTTACTCGTACAGTAAAAACTATGGCTACACCTTC
CASSYSYSKNYGYTF
>TRBJ2-1|-|few|TRBV14
TGTGCCAGCAGCCCGCCGGGTAACCCCTACAATGAGCAGTTCTTC
CASSPPGNPYNEQFF
>TRBJ1-5|-|many|TRBV21-1
TGTGCCAGCAGCGGGACAGGGGGCGTCCGGGATCAGCCCCAGCATTTT
CASSGTGGVRDQPQHF
>TRBJ2-3|-|-|TRBV10-3
TGTGCCATCAATAATAGAGACGCTAGCACAGATACGCAGTATTTT
CAINNRDASTDTQYF
>TRBJ1-2|-|once|TRBV29-1
TGCAGCGCCCGAGAGGGGACGAACTATGGCTACACCTTC
CSAREGTNYGYTF
>TRBJ2-7|-|many|TRBV7-2
TGTGCCAGCAGCCCCCTTTTGAGTCTTCCCCTGGAGCAGTACTTC
CASSPLLSLPLEQYF
>TRBJ1-2|-|few|TRBV6-2/TRBV6-3
TGTGCCAGCAGTTACCGGGGTCGGGACTATGGCTACACCTTC
CASSYRGRDYGYTF
>TRBJ1-2|-|-|TRBV10-3
TGTGCCATCAGTGAGCCTGGGGGGGAACCAGATGGCTACACCTTC
CAISEPGGEPDGYTF
>TRBJ2-3|-|few|TRBV4-1
TGCGCCAGCAGCCAAGCGGCTGGCACAGATACGCAGTATTTT
CASSQAAGTDTQYF
>TRBJ2-3|-|once|TRBV5-6
TGTGCCAGCAGCTACTCCGCAGGTACGCAGTATTTT
CASSYSAGTQYF
>TRBJ2-2|-|-|TRBV29-1
TGCAGCGGAGAAGCCAGGGCGACCGGGGAGCTGTTTTTT
CSGEARATGELFF
>TRBJ2-7|-|-|TRBV12-3/TRBV12-4
TGTGCCAGCAGCGGACAGATCGTCTCTTACGAGCAGTACTTC
CASSGQIVSYEQYF
>TRBJ2-3|TRBD1|many|TRBV7-9
TGTGCCAGCAGCTTTGGACAGGGAGGCACAGATACGCAGTATTTT
CASSFGQGGTDTQYF
>TRBJ2-5|TRBD1|-|TRBV20-1
TGCAGTGCTAGACTCGGGACAGCCCAAGAGACCCAGTACTTC
CSARLGTAQETQYF
>TRBJ2-1|-|once|TRBV20-1
TGCAGTGCTCGTGAAGGGGGGGCTCTTGACAATGAGCAGTTCTTC
CSAREGGALDNEQFF
>TRBJ2-3|TRBD2|-|TRBV20-1
TGCAGTGCTAGAGATTCTAGCGGGGCAAGCACAGATACGCAGTATTTT
CSARDSSGASTDTQYF
>TRBJ2-5|TRBD1|many|TRBV24-1
TGTGCCACCAGCGCTTCCGGGACAGGGCTAACCCAGTACTTC
CATSASGTGLTQYF
>TRBJ2-6|-|-|TRBV6-5
TGTGCCAGCAAGTTGTTATCTGGGGCCAACGTCCTGACTTTC
CASKLLSGANVLTF
>TRBJ2-1|-|many|TRBV5-1
TGCGCCAGCAGCCTTGCAAGTTGGCAGTCCTACAATGAGCAGTTCTTC
CASSLASWQSYNEQFF
>TRBJ2-2|TRBD2|-|TRBV29-1
TGCAGCGGGGTGGGACTAGCGGGGTCCACCGGGGAGCTGTTTTTT
CSGVGLAGSTGELFF
>TRBJ2-7|-|-|TRBV4-1
TGCGCCAGCAGCCAAGACCCGGGGCACGAGCAGTACTTC
CASSQDPGHEQYF
>TRBJ1-2|-|many|TRBV28
TGTGCCAGCAGTTTACCGACCCGGAGCTGCACCTTC
CASSLPTRSCTF
>TRBJ1-1|-|-|TRBV10-2
TGCGCCAGCAGGAGGTTAGACAACCATGAAGCTTTCTTT
CASRRLDNHEAFF
>TRBJ2-3|TRBD1|-|TRBV25-1
TGTGCCAGCAGCCCCGGGACAGGGACCACAGATACGCAGTATTTT
CASSPGTGTTDTQYF
>TRBJ1-5|TRBD1|-|TRBV5-1
TGCGCCAGCAGCTTGACAGGGGGGGCAGGGCAGTCCCAGCATTTT
CASSLTGGAGQSQHF
>TRBJ2-1|TRBD2|many|TRBV14
TGTGCCAGCAGCCAAGAACGGACTAGCGGGTTGTACAATGAGCAGTTCTTC
CASSQERTSGLYNEQFF
>TRBJ2-1|TRBD2|many|TRBV3-1
TGTGCCAGCAGCCAGAAACGCGCAGCGGGGGGCAATGAGCAGTTCTTC
CASSQKRAAGGNEQFF
>TRBJ1-2|-|-|TRBV5-1
TGCGCCAGCAGCTTGGATCTCCGCGGCTATGGCTACACCTTC
CASSLDLRGYGYTF
>TRBJ2-1|-|-|TRBV7-2
TGTGCCAGCAGCTCAAACGGATTATATGAGCAGTTCTTC
CASSSNGLYEQFF
>TRBJ2-3|-|-|TRBV27
TGTGCCAGCAGTTTACGGCCGAACACAGATACGCAGTATTTT
CASSLRPNTDTQYF
>TRBJ1-2|-|many|TRBV20-1
TGCAGTGTGTCGGGGGATGGCTACACCTTC
CSVSGDGYTF
>TRBJ2-4|-|-|TRBV9
TGTGCCAGCAGCGTAAGTGGGGCGGGCGTTAAAAACATTCAGTACTTC
CASSVSGAGVKNIQYF
>TRBJ1-6|-|-|TRBV28
TGTGCCAGCAGACCTGACAGGCCCTTGTCGGGTTCACCCCTCCACTTT
CASRPDRPLSGSPLHF
>TRBJ2-6|-|few|TRBV21-1
TGTGCCAGCAGCAAAGAGGGGACGGGAGGCTTTTCTGGGGCCAACGTCCTGACTTTC
CASSKEGTGGFSGANVLTF
>TRBJ2-5|-|many|TRBV7-9
TGTGCCAGCAGCTTAGGTTATGGGGAGACCCAGTACTTC
CASSLGYGETQYF
>TRBJ2-7|-|-|TRBV20-1
TGCAGTGCTAGAGATCCGAACAAATCGGACGAGCAGTACTTC
CSARDPNKSDEQYF
>TRBJ2-4|-|-|TRBV28
TGTGCCAGCAGTTTACTCCGCGAGATTCAGTACTTC
CASSLLREIQYF